These 4 T cell receptor beta chains were sequenced from one sample in a study of blood T cell repertoires in COVID-19. Clones were read by immunoSEQ multiplex PCR, and TCRdb kept only the in-frame ones, dropping some. The sample includes around 80,000 clones, around 90% seen only once; the top ten take 8%. The sequenced material came from peripheral blood. The source of these receptors is a man older than 75 with active or convalescent COVID-19.

The CDR3 loop is CASSGGRGTDTQYF. CDR3 in DNA: TGCGCCAGCAGCGGGGGGAGGGGCACAGATACGCAGTATTTT. This chain connects TRBV5-1 to TRBJ2-3, with 7 bases identical to TRBD2. The junction had 3 bases not matched to a gene; V was cut back by 4 bases and J by 1 base. The CDR3 contains 14 residues. Germline-derived CDR1 and CDR2 are SGHRS and YFSETQ.

This chain connects TRBV5-1 to TRBJ2-2; D may be TRBD1 (5 bases). Germline values: CDR1 SGHRS, CDR2 YFSETQ. The CDR3 runs 14 residues. Between the trimmed V and J ends, which lost 0 bases and 4 bases, there was a span of 7 bases. The CDR3: CASSLDRTTGELFF. CDR3 sequence (DNA): TGCGCCAGCAGCTTGGACAGGACCACCGGGGAGCTGTTTTTT.

To note about this clone: In the same sample, other DNA sequences code for this CDR3. V usage is TRBV30 and J usage is TRBJ1-1; D may be TRBD1 (5 bases). V was cut by 2 bases and J by 1 base, with 8 bases left in between. Germline CDR1 GTSNPN, CDR2 SVGIG (reference sequence). The CDR3 covers 13 residues. This chain's CDR3 is CAWSRQGNTEAFF. DNA of the CDR3: TGTGCCTGGAGTCGTCAGGGGAACACTGAAGCTTTCTTT. The variable domain in full, completed from reference TRBV30 and TRBJ1-1, reads SQTIHQWPATLVQPVGSPLSLECTVEGTSNPNLYWYRQAAGRGLQLLFYSVGIGQISSEVPQNLSASRPQDRQFILSSKKLLLSDSGFYLCAWSRQGNTEAFFGQGTRLTVV.

This chain joins TRBV5-8 and TRBJ2-5, with D unclear. This CDR3 has 16 amino acids. CDR1 is SGHTS and CDR2 is YDEGEE in the germline V gene. V lost 4 bases and J lost 0, with 16 bases in between. The CDR3 reads CASSPAYTAHQETQYF. The CDR3 coding sequence is TGTGCCAGCAGCCCCGCTTACACAGCTCACCAAGAGACCCAGTACTTC.